This TCR beta chain was observed in a study of blood T cell repertoires in COVID-19. Study-wide background: Spain, Italy and the United States supplied samples that represented acute and convalescent COVID-19.

The V segment lost 1 base and the J segment 8 bases; nucleotides outside the gene matches: 8. Germline CDR1 is MNHEY and CDR2 is SMNVEV (reference sequence). The CDR3 length is 16 residues. Original data processing: Researchers report that nucleated cell counts were estimated from reference gene primer amplification. The assay was immunoSEQ multiplex PCR, and TCRdb's table has in-frame clones only and misses some. V and J calls and clone size follow that table, whereas D and trimming were derived from the DNA. The data hold nearly 110,000 clones, with approximately 84% observed a single time. The chain combines TRBV27 with TRBJ2-1; 10 bases align to TRBD2. This TCR was sampled from a human donor in a cohort sampled during active COVID-19. The sample consisted of peripheral blood. The CDR3 region is CASSLLASGRGDEQFF. The DNA for the CDR3 is TGTGCCAGCAGTTTATTAGCTAGCGGGAGAGGAGATGAGCAGTTCTTC.